This TCR beta chain was found in a study of lung T cells in sarcoidosis with Löfgren's syndrome. Turning to this clonotype: A much larger clone sits a single nucleotide away, making a read error possible.

TCRdb redid the calling of the reads with MiXCR, one entry per CDR3 protein. The top ten hold about 7% of the sample, which has around 720 distinct CDR3 sequences, under 25% seen once. With V trimmed by 5 bases and J by 7 bases, 16 bases remained unmatched. The CDR3 covers 17 residues. In germline, CDR1 is MDHEN, CDR2 SYDVKM. V gene TRBV28 combines with J gene TRBJ1-2; 10 nucleotides align to TRBD1. This receptor was obtained from a human donor with sarcoidosis (Löfgren's syndrome or another form), or a control subject (not recorded which). Input material: CD4+ T cells from PBMCs. The CDR3 loop is CASSVPVTGGHSGGYTF. The DNA of the CDR3 is TGTGCCAGCAGTGTACCCGTGACAGGGGGCCATTCTGGTGGCTACACCTTC.